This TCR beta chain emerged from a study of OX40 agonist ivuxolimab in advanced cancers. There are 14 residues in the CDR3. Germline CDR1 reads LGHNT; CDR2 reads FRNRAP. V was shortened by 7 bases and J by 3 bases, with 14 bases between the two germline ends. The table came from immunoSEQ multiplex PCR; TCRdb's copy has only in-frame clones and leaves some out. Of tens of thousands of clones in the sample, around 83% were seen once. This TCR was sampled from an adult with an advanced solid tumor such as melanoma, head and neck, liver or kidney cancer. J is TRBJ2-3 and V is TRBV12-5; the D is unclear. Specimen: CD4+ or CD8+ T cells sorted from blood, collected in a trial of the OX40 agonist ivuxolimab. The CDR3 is CASAPTDETDTQYF. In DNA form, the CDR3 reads TGTGCTAGTGCCCCGACGGACGAAACAGATACGCAGTATTTT.